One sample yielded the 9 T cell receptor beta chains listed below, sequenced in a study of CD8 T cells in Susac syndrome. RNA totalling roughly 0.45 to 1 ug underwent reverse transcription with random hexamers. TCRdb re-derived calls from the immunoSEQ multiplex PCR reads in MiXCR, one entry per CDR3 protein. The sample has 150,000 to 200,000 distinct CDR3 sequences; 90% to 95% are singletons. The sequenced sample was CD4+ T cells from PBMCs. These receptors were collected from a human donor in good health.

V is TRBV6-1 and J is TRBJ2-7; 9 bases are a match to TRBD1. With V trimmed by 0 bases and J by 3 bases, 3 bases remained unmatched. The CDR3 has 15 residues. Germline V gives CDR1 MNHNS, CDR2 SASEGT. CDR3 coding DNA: TGTGCCAGCAGTGAAGCGTGGACAGGGGTCTACGAGCAGTACTTC. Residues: CASSEAWTGVYEQYF.

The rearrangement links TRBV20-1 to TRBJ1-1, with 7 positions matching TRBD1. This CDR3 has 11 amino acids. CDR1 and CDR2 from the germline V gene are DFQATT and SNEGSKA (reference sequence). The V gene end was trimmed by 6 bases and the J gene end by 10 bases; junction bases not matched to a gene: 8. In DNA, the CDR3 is TGCAGTGCACTTATGACAGGGCGAGCTTTCTTT. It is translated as CSALMTGRAFF.

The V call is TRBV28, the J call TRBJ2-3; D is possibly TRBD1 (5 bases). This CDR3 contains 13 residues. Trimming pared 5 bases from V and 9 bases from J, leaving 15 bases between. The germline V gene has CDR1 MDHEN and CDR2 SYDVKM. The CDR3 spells CASSTRTPGTQYF. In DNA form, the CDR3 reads TGTGCCAGCAGTACGCGGACACCTGGGACGCAGTATTTT.

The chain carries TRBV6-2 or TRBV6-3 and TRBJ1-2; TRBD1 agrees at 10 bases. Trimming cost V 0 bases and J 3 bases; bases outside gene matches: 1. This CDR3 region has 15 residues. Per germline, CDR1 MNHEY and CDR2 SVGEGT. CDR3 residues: CASSYSGTGDYGYTF. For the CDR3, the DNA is TGTGCCAGCAGTTACTCAGGGACAGGGGACTATGGCTACACCTTC.

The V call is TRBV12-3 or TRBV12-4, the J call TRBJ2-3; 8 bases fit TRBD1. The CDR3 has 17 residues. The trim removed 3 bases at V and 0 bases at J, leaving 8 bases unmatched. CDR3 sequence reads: CASSFRGQGRSTDTQYF. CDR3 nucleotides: TGTGCCAGCAGTTTTCGAGGACAGGGAAGGAGCACAGATACGCAGTATTTT.

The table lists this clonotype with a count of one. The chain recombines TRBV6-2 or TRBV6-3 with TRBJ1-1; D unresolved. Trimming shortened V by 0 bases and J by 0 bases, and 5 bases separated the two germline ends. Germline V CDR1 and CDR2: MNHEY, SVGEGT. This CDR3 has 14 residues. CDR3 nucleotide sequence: TGTGCCAGCAGTTACTCCAGCATGAACACTGAAGCTTTCTTT. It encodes CASSYSSMNTEAFF.

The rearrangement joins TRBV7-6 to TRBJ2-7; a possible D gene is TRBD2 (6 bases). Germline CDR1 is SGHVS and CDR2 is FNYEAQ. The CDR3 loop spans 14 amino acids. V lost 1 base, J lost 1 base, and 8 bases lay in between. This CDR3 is CASSLDGTSYEQYF. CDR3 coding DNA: TGTGCCAGCAGCTTAGACGGGACTTCCTACGAGCAGTACTTC.

The CDR3 sequence: CSAGGVYGEKLFF. CDR3 DNA: TGCAGCGCCGGAGGGGTATATGGGGAAAAACTGTTTTTT. The chain has TRBV29-1 and TRBJ1-4; D perhaps matches TRBD1 (5 bases). Looked up from germline, CDR1 is SQVTM and CDR2 is ANQGSEA. V lost 7 bases and J 8 bases, leaving 17 bases between the germline ends. The CDR3 spans 13 residues.

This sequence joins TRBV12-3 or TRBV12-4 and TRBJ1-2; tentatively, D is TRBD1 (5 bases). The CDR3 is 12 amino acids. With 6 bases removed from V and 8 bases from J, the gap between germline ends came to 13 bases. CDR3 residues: CASSWGDVGYTF. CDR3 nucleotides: TGTGCCAGCAGCTGGGGGGATGTGGGCTACACCTTC.